What follows is one TCR beta chain and its context. Its antigen remains unknown. The CDR3 has 18 residues. CDR1 and CDR2 from the germline V gene are LGHNA and YSLEER. V gave up 3 bases and J gave up 2 bases; unmatched junction bases: 11. The entry originates in a study of a mutant IDH1 vaccine in newly diagnosed glioma. TCRdb's table, derived via immunoSEQ multiplex PCR, lists solely in-frame clones and lacks some. The table includes 60,000 or so clones, around 82% detected once. As for time point: week 5, during vaccination. Each dose delivered 300 ug of mutant IDH1 20-mer peptide subcutaneously with imiquimod. Donor diagnoses consisted of new WHO grade 3 or 4 IDH1-mutant, ATRX-lost astrocytomas.

The sample consisted of PBMCs, taken from a glioma patient whose treatment included an IDH1 peptide vaccine. J is TRBJ2-4 and V is TRBV4-3; 9 nucleotides match TRBD1. This TCR was sampled from a woman between 18 and 29 years old with glioma. Some clones in this sample may be carry-over from other donors' samples. CDR3 region: CASSQPLTGGRSKNIQYF. The CDR3 bases are TGCGCCAGCAGCCAGCCGTTGACAGGGGGTAGATCCAAAAACATTCAGTACTTC.